This paragraph covers one T cell receptor (beta chain) sequence. This sample is part of a study of blood T cell repertoires in COVID-19. Study details: The recovered donors of Cohort 3 showed two negative PCRs, clearance, or symptom resolution.

Method: immunoSEQ multiplex PCR; TCRdb's copy keeps in-frame clones and lacks some. The sample carries hundreds of thousands of clones, about nine tenths recorded once. V shed 0 bases and J shed 9 bases, with 12 bases lying between them. Germline values: CDR1 SEHNR, CDR2 FQNEAQ (reference sequence). This CDR3 has 15 residues. The chain combines TRBV7-9 with TRBJ1-6; weak D call: TRBD1 (5 bases). Sequenced material: PBMCs or T cells enriched from blood (not recorded which). The receptor was isolated from a woman aged 50 to 60 in a cohort exposed to, infected with or recovered from COVID-19 (not recorded which). Here the CDR3 DNA reads TGTGCCAGCAGCTTAGCCAGGACCGGGGGTTCACCCCTCCACTTT. This gives the protein CASSLARTGGSPLHF.